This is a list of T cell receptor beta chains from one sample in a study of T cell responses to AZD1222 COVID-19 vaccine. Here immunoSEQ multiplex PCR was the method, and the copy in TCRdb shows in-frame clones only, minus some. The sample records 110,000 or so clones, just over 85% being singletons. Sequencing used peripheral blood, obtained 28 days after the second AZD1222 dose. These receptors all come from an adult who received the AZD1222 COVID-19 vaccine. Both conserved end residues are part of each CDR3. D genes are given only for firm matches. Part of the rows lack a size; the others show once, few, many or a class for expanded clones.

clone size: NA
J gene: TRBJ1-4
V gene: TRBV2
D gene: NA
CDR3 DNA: TGTGCCAGCAGTGATGGCAAGGTTGTAAATGAAAAACTGTTTTTT
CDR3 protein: CASSDGKVVNEKLFF

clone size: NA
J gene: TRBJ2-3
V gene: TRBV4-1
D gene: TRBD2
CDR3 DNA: TGCGCCAGCAGCCCGGGACTAGCGGCCGTTACCACAGATACGCAGTATTTT
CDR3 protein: CASSPGLAAVTTDTQYF

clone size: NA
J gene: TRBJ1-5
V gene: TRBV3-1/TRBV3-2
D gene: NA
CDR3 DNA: TGTGCCAGCAGCCATAGCGGGCAGCCCCAGCATTTT
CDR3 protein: CASSHSGQPQHF

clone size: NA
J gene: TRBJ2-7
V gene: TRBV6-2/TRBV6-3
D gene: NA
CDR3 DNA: TGTGCCAGCAGTTTCGACGGGAGCTCCTACGAGCAGTACTTC
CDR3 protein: CASSFDGSSYEQYF

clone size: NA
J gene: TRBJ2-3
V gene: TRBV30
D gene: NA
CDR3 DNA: TGTGCCTGGAGTGACTCCCCGGCTAGCGATTCACCAGATACGCAGTATTTT
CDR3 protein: CAWSDSPASDSPDTQYF

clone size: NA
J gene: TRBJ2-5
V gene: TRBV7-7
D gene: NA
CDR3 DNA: TGTGCCAGCAGCTTGGGGGGCCAGACCTGGGAGACCCAGTACTTC
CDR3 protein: CASSLGGQTWETQYF

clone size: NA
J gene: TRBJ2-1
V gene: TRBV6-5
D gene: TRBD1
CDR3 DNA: TGTGCCAGCAGACCCGGGACAGGGTGGGGCAATGAGCAGTTCTTC
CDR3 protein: CASRPGTGWGNEQFF

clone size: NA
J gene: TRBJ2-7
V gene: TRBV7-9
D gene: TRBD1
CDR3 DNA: TGTGCCAGCAGCGTGAGACAGGGGGCCCACGAGCAGTACTTC
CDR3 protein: CASSVRQGAHEQYF

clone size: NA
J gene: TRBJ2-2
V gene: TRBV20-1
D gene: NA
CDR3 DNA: TGCAGTGCTAGTCGGGCAGGGCGGAACACCGGGGAGCTGTTTTTT
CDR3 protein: CSASRAGRNTGELFF

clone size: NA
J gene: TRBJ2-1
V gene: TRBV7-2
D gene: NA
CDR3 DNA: TGTGCCAGCAGCTTGGATGGGGGCGATGAGCAGTTCTTC
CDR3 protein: CASSLDGGDEQFF

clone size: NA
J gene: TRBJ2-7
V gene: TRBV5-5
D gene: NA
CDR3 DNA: TGTGCCAGCAGCTTGGTCGTAAGCGAGCAGTACTTC
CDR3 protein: CASSLVVSEQYF

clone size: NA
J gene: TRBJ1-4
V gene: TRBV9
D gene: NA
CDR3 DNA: TGTGCCAGCAGCCGGGGGGCTAATGAAAAACTGTTTTTT
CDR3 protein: CASSRGANEKLFF

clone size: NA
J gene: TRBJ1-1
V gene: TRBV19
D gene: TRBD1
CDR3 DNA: TGTGCCAGTAGTACATCCCGGGGACAGGGGCCTGAAGCTTTCTTT
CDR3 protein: CASSTSRGQGPEAFF

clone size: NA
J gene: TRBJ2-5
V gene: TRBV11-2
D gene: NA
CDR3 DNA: TGTGCCAGCAGCTTAGGTTACGCGGAGACCCAGTACTTC
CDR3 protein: CASSLGYAETQYF

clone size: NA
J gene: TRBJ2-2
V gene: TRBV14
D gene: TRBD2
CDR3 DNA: TGTGCCAGCAGCCAACTAGCGGGGGGTCCGAACACCGGGGAGCTGTTTTTT
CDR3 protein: CASSQLAGGPNTGELFF

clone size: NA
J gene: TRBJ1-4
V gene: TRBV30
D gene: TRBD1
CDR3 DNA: TGTGCCTGGAGACCCGGACAGGCAGGGTTGAACGAAAAACTGTTTTTT
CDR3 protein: CAWRPGQAGLNEKLFF

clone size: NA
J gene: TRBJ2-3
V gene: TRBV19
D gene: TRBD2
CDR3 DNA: TGTGCCACCGGGGGATTCGGACTAGCGGGACTCACGCAGTATTTT
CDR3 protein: CATGGFGLAGLTQYF

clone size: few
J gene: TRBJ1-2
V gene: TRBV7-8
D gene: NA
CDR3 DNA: TGTGCCAGCAGCTCGCAATCCGCGTTCTATGGCTACACCTTC
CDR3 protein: CASSSQSAFYGYTF

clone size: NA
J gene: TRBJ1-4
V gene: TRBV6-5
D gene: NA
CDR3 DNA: TGTGCCAGCAGTTACGGAGGGTATGAAAAACTGTTTTTT
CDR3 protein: CASSYGGYEKLFF

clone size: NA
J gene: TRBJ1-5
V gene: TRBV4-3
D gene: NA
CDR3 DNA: TGCGCCAGCAGCCAAGAATGGGGGTATAGCAATCAGCCCCAGCATTTT
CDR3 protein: CASSQEWGYSNQPQHF

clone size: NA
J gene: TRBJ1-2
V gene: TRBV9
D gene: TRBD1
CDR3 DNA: TGTGCCAGCAGCGCGGGACAGAGAAACTATGGCTACACCTTC
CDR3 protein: CASSAGQRNYGYTF

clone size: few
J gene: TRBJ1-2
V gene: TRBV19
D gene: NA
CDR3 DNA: TGTGCCAGTAGTCCACAGGGTCACCAGAGTGGCTACACCTTC
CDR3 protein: CASSPQGHQSGYTF

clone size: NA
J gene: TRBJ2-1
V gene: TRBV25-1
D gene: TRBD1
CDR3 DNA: TGTGCCAGCAGTGAGTCCGGGACAGGGGGTCAAGGTGAGCAGTTCTTC
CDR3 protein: CASSESGTGGQGEQFF

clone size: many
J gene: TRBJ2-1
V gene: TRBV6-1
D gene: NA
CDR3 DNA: TGTGCCAGCAGTGAATCGGCGGGGAGCTTCAATGAGCAGTTCTTC
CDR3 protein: CASSESAGSFNEQFF

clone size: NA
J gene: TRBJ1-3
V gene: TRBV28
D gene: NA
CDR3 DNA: TGTGCCAGCAGTTTTCATGGGGTAGGCTCTGGAAACACCATATATTTT
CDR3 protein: CASSFHGVGSGNTIYF

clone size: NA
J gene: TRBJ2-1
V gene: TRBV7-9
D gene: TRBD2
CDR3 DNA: TGTGCCGTATCCCTAGCGGACTACAATGAGCAGTTCTTC
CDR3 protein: CAVSLADYNEQFF

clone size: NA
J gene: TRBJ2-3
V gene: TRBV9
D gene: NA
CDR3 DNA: TGTGCCAGCAGCGTCACAGGGAGCACAGATACGCAGTATTTT
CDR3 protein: CASSVTGSTDTQYF

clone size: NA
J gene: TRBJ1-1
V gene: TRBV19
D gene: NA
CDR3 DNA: TGTGCCACTAGGCCAGGGGCGATCACTGAAGCTTTCTTT
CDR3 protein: CATRPGAITEAFF

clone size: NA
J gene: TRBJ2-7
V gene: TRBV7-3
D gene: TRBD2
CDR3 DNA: TGTGCCAGCAGCTTACGCGGGGGGAGCACCTACGAGCAGTACTTC
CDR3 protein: CASSLRGGSTYEQYF

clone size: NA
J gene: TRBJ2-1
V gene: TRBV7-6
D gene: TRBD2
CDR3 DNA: TGTGCCAGCAGCTCCGGACTAGCGGTGCCGGGGGACAATGAGCAGTTCTTC
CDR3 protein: CASSSGLAVPGDNEQFF

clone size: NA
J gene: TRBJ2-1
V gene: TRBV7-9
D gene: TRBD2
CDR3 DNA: TGTGCCATTCTACTAGCGGGGGGGCTCAGCTCCTACAATGAGCAGTTCTTC
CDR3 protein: CAILLAGGLSSYNEQFF

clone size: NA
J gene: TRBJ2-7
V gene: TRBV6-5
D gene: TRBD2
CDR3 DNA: TGTGCCAGCAGTTACGGAGAGTTTGCGGGAGCCTACGAGCAGTACTTC
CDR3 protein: CASSYGEFAGAYEQYF

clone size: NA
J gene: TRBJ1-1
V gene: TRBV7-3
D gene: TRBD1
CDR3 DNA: TGTGCCAGCAGCTTAATCGGCAGGGGGATGAACACTGAAGCTTTCTTT
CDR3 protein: CASSLIGRGMNTEAFF

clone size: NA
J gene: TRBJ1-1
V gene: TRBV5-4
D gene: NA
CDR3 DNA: TGTGCCAGCGGCTGGAACAGGGCTGTAAACACTGAAGCTTTCTTT
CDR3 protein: CASGWNRAVNTEAFF

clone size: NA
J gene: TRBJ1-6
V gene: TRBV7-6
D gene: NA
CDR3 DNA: TGTGCCAGCAGCATCGACAGCTATAATTCACCCCTCCACTTT
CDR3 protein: CASSIDSYNSPLHF

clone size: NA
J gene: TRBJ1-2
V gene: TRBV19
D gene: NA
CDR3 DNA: TGTGCCAGTAGTAGCCCGGGTTTGAACTATGGCTACACCTTC
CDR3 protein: CASSSPGLNYGYTF

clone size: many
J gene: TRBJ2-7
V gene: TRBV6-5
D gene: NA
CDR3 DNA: TGTGCCAGCAGTTACAGGGGGGGTTACGAGCAGTACTTC
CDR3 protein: CASSYRGGYEQYF

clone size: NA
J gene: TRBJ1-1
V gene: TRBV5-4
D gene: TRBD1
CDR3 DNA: TGTGCCAGCAGCCCCGGAAAGGGGGCGTTGAACACTGAAGCTTTCTTT
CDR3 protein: CASSPGKGALNTEAFF

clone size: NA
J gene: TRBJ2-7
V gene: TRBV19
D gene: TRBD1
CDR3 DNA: TGTGCCAGTAGTATACAGGGGGCCCCCCACGAGCAGTACTTC
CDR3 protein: CASSIQGAPHEQYF

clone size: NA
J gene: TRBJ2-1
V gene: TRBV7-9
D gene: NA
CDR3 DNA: TGTGCCAGCAGCTTTGGTCGGGGGCTCTCCTACAATGAGCAGTTCTTC
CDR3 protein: CASSFGRGLSYNEQFF

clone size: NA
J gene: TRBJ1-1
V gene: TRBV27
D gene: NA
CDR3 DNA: TGTGCCAGCAGTCAGCGACAGCTCACTGAAGCTTTCTTT
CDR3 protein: CASSQRQLTEAFF

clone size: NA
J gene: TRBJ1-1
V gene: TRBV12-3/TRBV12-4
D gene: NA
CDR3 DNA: TGTGCTTCCGCCCGGGTGATGAACACTGAAGCTTTCTTT
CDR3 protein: CASARVMNTEAFF

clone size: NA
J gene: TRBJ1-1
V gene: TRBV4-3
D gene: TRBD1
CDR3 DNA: TGCGCCAGCAGCCAAGATACACAGGGGCACACTGAAGCTTTCTTT
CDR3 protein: CASSQDTQGHTEAFF

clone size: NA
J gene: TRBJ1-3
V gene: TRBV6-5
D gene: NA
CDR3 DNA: TGTGCCAGCAGTTTTGCAACTAGCTCTGGAAACACCATATATTTT
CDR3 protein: CASSFATSSGNTIYF

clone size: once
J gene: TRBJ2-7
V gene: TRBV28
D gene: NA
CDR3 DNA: TGTGCCAGCAGTTCGGGGCCGGAGCAGTACTTC
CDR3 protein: CASSSGPEQYF

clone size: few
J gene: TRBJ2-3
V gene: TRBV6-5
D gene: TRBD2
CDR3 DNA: TGTGCCAGCAGTTACTTGGGGACTAGCCCAGATACGCAGTATTTT
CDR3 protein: CASSYLGTSPDTQYF

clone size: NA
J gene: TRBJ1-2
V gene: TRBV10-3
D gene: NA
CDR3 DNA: TGTGCCATCAGTGAGCTGGTATTTGAGGGTGGCTACACCTTC
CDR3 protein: CAISELVFEGGYTF

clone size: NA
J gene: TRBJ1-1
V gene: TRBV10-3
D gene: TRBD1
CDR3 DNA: TGTGCCATCATGTTTGACAGGGGGGCAAACACTGAAGCTTTCTTT
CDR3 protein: CAIMFDRGANTEAFF

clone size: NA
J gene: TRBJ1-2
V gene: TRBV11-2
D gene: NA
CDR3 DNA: TGTGCCAGCAGCTTAGATCCGAGCTCTCGCTACACCTTC
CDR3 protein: CASSLDPSSRYTF

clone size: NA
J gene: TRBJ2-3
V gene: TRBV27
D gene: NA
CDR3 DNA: TGTGCCAGCAGCCCCATGCTCGGCACAGATACGCAGTATTTT
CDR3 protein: CASSPMLGTDTQYF

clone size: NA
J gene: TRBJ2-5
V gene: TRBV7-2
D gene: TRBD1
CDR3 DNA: TGTGCCAGCAGCCAAAGGGACAGGGTAGGAGAGACCCAGTACTTC
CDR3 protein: CASSQRDRVGETQYF

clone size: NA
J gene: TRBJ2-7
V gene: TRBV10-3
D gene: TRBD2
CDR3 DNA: TGTGCCATCAGTCAGCCCGCAGTAGCGGGAGGTAGCCCCTACGAGCAGTACTTC
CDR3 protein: CAISQPAVAGGSPYEQYF

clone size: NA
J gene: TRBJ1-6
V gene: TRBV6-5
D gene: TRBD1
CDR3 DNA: TGTGCCAGCAGGGGACAGGGGGCTAGTTCACCCCTCCACTTT
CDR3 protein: CASRGQGASSPLHF

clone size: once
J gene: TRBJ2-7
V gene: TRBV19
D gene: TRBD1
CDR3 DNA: TGTGCCAGTAGCCGACGACAGGGATTTAATCTCTACGAGCAGTACTTC
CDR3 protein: CASSRRQGFNLYEQYF